The 27 T cell receptor beta chains below all came from one sample that was sequenced in a study of response to subunit inactivated influenza vaccine. TCRdb reprocessed the RT-PCR reads with MiXCR, giving one entry per CDR3 protein. The sample lists 650,000 to 800,000 distinct CDR3 sequences; around a sixth were seen once. The sequencing used PBMCs from blood, collected about 5 days after vaccination. The receptors shown here come from a man between 45 and 60 years old who received an inactivated influenza vaccine.

The V and J genes are TRBV7-9 and TRBJ2-7; TRBD2 aligns across 8 bases. J gave up 4 bases and V 4 bases, and 9 bases lay outside the gene matches. The CDR3 has 15 residues. Germline V gene data show CDR1 as SEHNR and CDR2 as FQNEAQ (reference sequence). Written as DNA, the CDR3 is TGTGCCAGCAGCTCCTTAGCGGGATCTCCTTACGAGCAGTACTTC. This gives the protein CASSSLAGSPYEQYF.

The chain joins TRBV4-1 to TRBJ1-4; D is unclear. Germline V gene data show CDR1 as MGHRA and CDR2 as YSYEKL. Trimming stripped 0 bases from V and 8 bases from J, with 7 bases between. This CDR3 spans 13 amino acids. Here the CDR3 DNA reads TGCGCCAGCAGCCAAGAACCTTGGGAAAAACTGTTTTTT. This codes for CASSQEPWEKLFF.

This clonotype was seen at least ten times. The J gene is TRBJ2-7, the V gene TRBV4-1; a possible D gene is TRBD1 (6 bases). This CDR3 is built from 15 residues. Looked up from germline, CDR1 is MGHRA and CDR2 is YSYEKL. Trimming removed 5 bases from V and 6 bases from J, with 20 bases in between. This chain's CDR3 is CASSSFIPGDGEQYF. Here the CDR3 DNA reads TGCGCCAGCAGCTCTTTTATTCCAGGGGATGGCGAGCAGTACTTC.

This clonotype was recorded many times. V usage is TRBV4-3 and J usage is TRBJ1-1; 9 bases are shared with TRBD1. The germline V gene has CDR1 LGHNA and CDR2 YSLEER. There are 15 residues in the CDR3. V lost 0 bases, J lost 7 bases, and 6 bases stayed unmatched. CDR3 in DNA: TGCGCCAGCAGCCAAGATGGGACAGGGATTTTTGAAGCTTTCTTT. Its translation is CASSQDGTGIFEAFF.

The CDR3: CASSQELGGISYEQYF. The DNA for the CDR3 is TGTGCCAGCAGCCAAGAATTGGGCGGGATTAGCTACGAGCAGTACTTC. The chain carries TRBV4-2 and TRBJ2-7; possible D gene TRBD2, 6 bases. CDR3 length equals 16 residues. Trimming took off 0 bases at V and 3 bases at J, with 15 bases between the two ends. CDR1 is LGHNA, CDR2 YNFKEQ, per germline.

The chain has TRBV7-8 and TRBJ2-7; TRBD1 matches 7 bases. The CDR3 is 15 residues long. J gave up 2 bases and V 1 base, and 5 bases lay outside the gene matches. Germline lookup yields CDR1 SGHVS and CDR2 FQNEAQ. In nucleotides, the CDR3 is TGTGCCAGCAGCTTAGGGCAGGGGACAGCCTACGAGCAGTACTTC. Its translation: CASSLGQGTAYEQYF.

As to this clonotype: A junction boundary mismatches the germline segment, possibly from a read error. The genes are TRBV12-3 or TRBV12-4 and TRBJ2-1, with a tentative D call TRBD1 (6 bases). There are 18 residues in the CDR3. CDR3 coding DNA: TGTACCAGCAGTTTAACCTGGACAGACCTAAGCTCCTACAATGAGCAGTTCTTC. Translation gives CTSSLTWTDLSSYNEQFF.

Only a few counts were recorded for this clonotype. The chain uses TRBV24-1 and TRBJ2-3, with D unclear. This CDR3 is built from 13 residues. Germline V gene sequence: CDR1 KGHDR, CDR2 SFDVKD. Deletions cut 3 bases from V and 5 bases from J, with 8 bases between. The CDR3: CATSDPPEDTQYF. Here the CDR3 DNA reads TGTGCCACCAGTGATCCTCCAGAAGATACGCAGTATTTT.

This clonotype turned up a few times. The chain links TRBV29-1 to TRBJ2-1; D unresolved. Trimming stripped 4 bases from V and 7 bases from J, with 11 bases between. The length of the CDR3 is 12 residues. The germline gives CDR1 SQVTM, CDR2 ANQGSEA. CDR3 coding DNA: TGCAGCGTTGTAGATTCCTCGAATGAGCAGTTCTTC. Protein product: CSVVDSSNEQFF.

This rearrangement joins TRBV20-1 to TRBJ2-7; 10 positions agree with TRBD1. J lost 7 bases, V lost 6 bases, and 15 bases had no gene match. The CDR3 has 15 residues. Per germline, CDR1 DFQATT and CDR2 SNEGSKA (reference sequence). The CDR3 is CSAKGPGQGRGEQYF. CDR3 bases: TGCAGTGCCAAGGGACCGGGACAGGGGAGGGGAGAGCAGTACTTC.

This clonotype was picked up a small number of times. CDR3 in DNA: TGTGCCAGCAGCCGCTGGGTGGCGGGACATGAGCAGTTCTTC. Translated, it gives CASSRWVAGHEQFF. The chain carries TRBV11-2 and TRBJ2-1; possible D gene TRBD2, 6 bases. There are 14 residues in the CDR3. Between the trimmed V and J ends, which lost 5 bases and 8 bases, there was a span of 16 bases. Germline values: CDR1 SGHAT, CDR2 FQNNGV.

This clonotype has ten or more counts. This rearrangement joins TRBV27 to TRBJ2-1; 7 bases line up with TRBD2. This CDR3 is built from 16 residues. V dropped 7 bases and J dropped 0; count of bases not matched to a gene: 9. The germline CDR1 and CDR2 sequences are MNHEY and SMNVEV (reference sequence). DNA for the CDR3: TGTGCCAGCACCGTTTACGGCGGGAGCTCCTACAATGAGCAGTTCTTC. It translates to CASTVYGGSSYNEQFF.

The rearrangement links TRBV6-1 to TRBJ2-1, with D possibly matching TRBD2 (6 bases). The CDR3 runs to 16 residues. Per germline, CDR1 MNHNS and CDR2 SASEGT. V was trimmed by 5 bases and J by 7 bases, leaving 21 bases between them. In nucleotides, the CDR3 is TGTGCCAGCAGTCGTGAGCCTAGCGAGGCGAGGAATGAGCAGTTCTTC. It is translated as CASSREPSEARNEQFF.

V usage is TRBV12-3 or TRBV12-4 and J usage is TRBJ1-1; TRBD1 is a possible D gene (6 bases). V dropped 5 bases and J dropped 0 bases, with 10 bases sitting between them. The CDR3 has 14 residues. The CDR3 DNA reads TGTGCCAGCAGTGGGACACCCTTGAACACTGAAGCTTTCTTT. Translation: CASSGTPLNTEAFF.

This clonotype has more than one count but fewer than ten. This chain connects TRBV5-1 to TRBJ2-1; tentatively, D is TRBD1 or TRBD2 (8 bases each). The CDR3 is 17 amino acids. V was trimmed by 8 bases and J by 4 bases, leaving 25 bases between them. Germline CDR1 and CDR2: SGHRS and YFSETQ. Written as DNA, the CDR3 is TGCGCCAGTGGACAGGGAAGAGCGGGAGTGGGTTACAATGAGCAGTTCTTC. The encoded protein is CASGQGRAGVGYNEQFF.

The V call is TRBV28, the J call TRBJ2-3; tentative D call: TRBD1 (6 bases). V gave up 5 bases and J gave up 8 bases, with 14 bases separating them. This CDR3 has 13 residues. CDR1 is MDHEN and CDR2 is SYDVKM in the germline V gene. CDR3 sequence reads: CASSRTVQGTQYF. Here the CDR3 DNA reads TGTGCCAGCAGTCGGACAGTGCAGGGTACGCAGTATTTT.

This clonotype showed up many times. J is TRBJ2-1 and V is TRBV4-2; TRBD2 might be the D (5 bases). CDR1 is LGHNA, CDR2 YNFKEQ, per germline. CDR3 length equals 13 residues. Trimming stripped 1 base from V and 9 bases from J, with 10 bases between. CDR3 nucleotide sequence: TGTGCCAGCAGCCAAGTGAGGGTAGGTGAGCAGTTCTTC. Protein: CASSQVRVGEQFF.

This clonotype was observed a few times. V and J are TRBV10-3 and TRBJ2-5, with 7 bases fitting TRBD1. CDR1 and CDR2 from the germline V gene are ENHRY and SYGVKD. With V trimmed by 2 bases and J by 5 bases, 5 bases remained unmatched. This CDR3 has 14 amino acids. The CDR3 nucleotides are TGTGCCATCAGTGAGGGAAGGGGGCAGGAGACCCAGTACTTC. Protein sequence: CAISEGRGQETQYF.

This clonotype was recorded a few times. This chain uses TRBV20-1 with TRBJ2-7, with TRBD2 matching over 14 bases. The CDR3 runs 13 residues. The germline V gene has CDR1 DFQATT and CDR2 SNEGSKA (reference sequence). Trimming took 3 bases from V and 9 from J; bases not matched to a gene: 4. The CDR3 bases are TGCAGTGCTAGTCCCGGGACTAGCGGGAGGCAGTACTTC. Translated, it gives CSASPGTSGRQYF.

This chain connects TRBV10-3 to TRBJ2-2; 7 bases agree with TRBD2. The germline V gene encodes CDR1 ENHRY and CDR2 SYGVKD. The length of the CDR3 is 15 residues. Trimming at V came to 8 bases and at J to 1 base, leaving 7 bases not matched to a gene. In nucleotides, the CDR3 is TGTGCCATCGGTCTGGGGGAGGGGAACACCGGGGAGCTGTTTTTT. Translating it yields CAIGLGEGNTGELFF.

This clonotype was seen more than once but under ten times. This rearrangement joins TRBV27 to TRBJ1-1; 7 bases agree with TRBD1. The CDR3 sequence is 13 residues long. The V gene end was trimmed by 3 bases and the J gene end by 7 bases; junction bases not matched to a gene: 5. Germline CDR1 reads MNHEY; CDR2 reads SMNVEV (reference sequence). The CDR3 loop reads CASSFRGPGEAFF. The CDR3 region has the DNA TGTGCCAGCAGTTTTAGGGGGCCGGGTGAAGCTTTCTTT.

This clonotype was observed a few times. The chain is built from TRBV5-1 and TRBJ2-3; 9 bases agree with TRBD2. V was pared by 4 bases and J by 6 bases, with 12 bases of the junction left unmatched. Germline-derived CDR1 and CDR2 are SGHRS and YFSETQ. The CDR3 is 16 amino acids. The CDR3 loop reads CASSLLSGGAVDTQYF. As DNA, the CDR3 is TGCGCCAGCAGCCTACTTAGCGGGGGAGCGGTGGATACGCAGTATTTT.

The sample holds a few counts of this clonotype. This chain joins TRBV20-1 and TRBJ2-5; D gene unclear. V was shortened by 1 base and J by 7 bases, with 16 bases between the two germline ends. Germline V gives CDR1 DFQATT, CDR2 SNEGSKA (reference sequence). CDR3 length equals 14 residues. CDR3 DNA sequence: TGCAGTGCTAGAGTACCTTATCACCTGGGGACCCAGTACTTC. This encodes CSARVPYHLGTQYF.

The chain recombines TRBV3-1 with TRBJ2-5; TRBD1 aligns across 7 bases. The CDR3 has 15 residues. Germline values: CDR1 LGHDT, CDR2 YNNKEL (reference sequence). V gave up 2 bases and J gave up 2 bases; unmatched junction bases: 5. The CDR3 is CASSQLPGQQETQYF. DNA of the CDR3: TGTGCCAGCAGCCAATTACCGGGACAGCAAGAGACCCAGTACTTC.

In its sample, this clonotype was seen a few times. This chain links TRBV10-3 with TRBJ2-4, with no clear D. This CDR3 spans 17 amino acids. Germline CDR1 reads ENHRY; CDR2 reads SYGVKD. V lost 2 bases and J 4 bases, leaving 18 bases between the germline ends. CDR3 loop: CAISERNDLAGKNIQYF. The DNA of the CDR3 is TGTGCCATCAGTGAGAGGAACGATCTGGCAGGAAAAAACATTCAGTACTTC.

This clonotype was seen more than once but under ten times. The rearrangement uses TRBV5-1 and TRBJ2-5; D might be TRBD2 (5 bases). Trimming took off 4 bases at V and 4 bases at J, with 14 bases between the two ends. The CDR3 sequence is 14 residues long. Germline V gives CDR1 SGHRS, CDR2 YFSETQ. The chain's CDR3 is CASSITGIRETQYF. Here the CDR3 DNA reads TGCGCCAGCAGCATTACGGGGATACGAGAGACCCAGTACTTC.

This clonotype was picked up many times. A junction boundary mismatches the germline segment, possibly from a read error. The CDR3 sequence: CASSRGGSYNEQFF. Here the CDR3 DNA reads TGCGCCAGCAGTCGGGGTGGCTCCTACAATGAGCAGTTCTTC. The chain combines TRBV12-3 or TRBV12-4 with TRBJ2-1; maybe TRBD2 (5 bases). CDR3 length equals 14 residues.